These T cell receptor beta chains were read from a single sample in a study of preoperative IRX-2 immunotherapy in early breast cancer. Produced via immunoSEQ multiplex PCR; TCRdb's table is partial and in-frame only. The sample contains under 35,000 clones, 82% of which appear only once. The specimen was obtained from a patient treated with IRX-2 immunotherapy. These receptors all stem from a human donor with breast cancer. Both conserved end residues are part of each CDR3. D genes are given only for firm matches. The size of a clone is reported for some rows only, either as once, few or many, or as a class for expanded clones.

TRBV6-1	-	few	TRBJ2-1	CASSEASQGYYNEQFF	TGTGCCAGCAGTGAAGCATCCCAGGGTTACTACAATGAGCAGTTCTTC
TRBV6-8	-	-	TRBJ2-7	CASARSAAYEQYF	TGTGCCAGCGCAAGGAGCGCGGCCTACGAGCAGTACTTC
TRBV29-1	-	-	TRBJ2-7	CSAGPILGLGEQYF	TGCAGCGCTGGCCCCATTCTGGGTTTAGGCGAGCAGTACTTC
TRBV6-8	TRBD1	-	TRBJ1-4	CASGRTGAGNEKLFF	TGTGCCAGCGGACGGACAGGGGCGGGTAATGAAAAACTGTTTTTT
TRBV7-1	-	-	TRBJ1-2	CASSLTPNYGYTF	TGTGCCAGCAGCTTAACTCCTAACTATGGCTACACCTTC
TRBV11-3	TRBD2	-	TRBJ2-3	CASSLEGGTSGADTQYF	TGTGCCAGCAGCTTGGAAGGAGGGACTAGCGGGGCAGATACGCAGTATTTT
TRBV18	-	-	TRBJ1-1	CASSPPVQGGTEAFF	TGTGCCAGCTCACCACCGGTACAGGGTGGCACTGAAGCTTTCTTT
TRBV18	-	once	TRBJ2-5	CASSPVTGPETQYF	TGTGCCAGCTCACCAGTTACGGGCCCGGAGACCCAGTACTTC
TRBV10-2	-	-	TRBJ2-2	CASSRGSNTGELFF	TGCGCCAGCAGCAGGGGCTCGAACACCGGGGAGCTGTTTTTT
TRBV18	TRBD2	-	TRBJ2-3	CASSPLAGGVDTQYF	TGTGCCAGCTCACCACTAGCGGGGGGAGTTGATACGCAGTATTTT
TRBV6-8	TRBD2	-	TRBJ2-3	CASKRPSGADTQYF	TGTGCCAGCAAAAGGCCTAGCGGTGCAGATACGCAGTATTTT
TRBV30	-	once	TRBJ2-2	CAWRGTPTGELFF	TGTGCCTGGAGAGGGACTCCCACCGGGGAGCTGTTTTTT
TRBV6-8	-	-	TRBJ2-3	CAITRGVSDTQYF	TGTGCCATTACCCGCGGGGTTTCAGATACGCAGTATTTT
TRBV6-8	-	-	TRBJ1-5	CATRTGTENQPQHF	TGTGCCACCAGGACCGGGACGGAGAATCAGCCCCAGCATTTT
TRBV15	-	-	TRBJ2-7	CATSPDSPGRYEQYF	TGTGCCACCAGCCCAGACAGTCCTGGGCGTTACGAGCAGTACTTC
TRBV19	-	-	TRBJ1-5	CASRPVFPGEDQPQHF	TGTGCCAGTAGACCCGTATTTCCAGGGGAAGATCAGCCCCAGCATTTT
TRBV19	-	-	TRBJ1-5	CASRPIGENQPQHF	TGTGCCAGTAGACCGATAGGGGAAAATCAGCCCCAGCATTTT
TRBV1	-	-	TRBJ1-1	CASSQQTRNTEAFF	TGCGCCAGCAGCCAACAAACACGGAACACTGAAGCTTTCTTT
TRBV30	-	-	TRBJ2-5	CAWSWGSQETQYF	TGTGCCTGGAGTTGGGGTAGCCAAGAGACCCAGTACTTC
TRBV15	TRBD1	-	TRBJ2-7	CATSWTGGAYEQYF	TGTGCCACCAGCTGGACAGGGGGCGCGTACGAGCAGTACTTC
TRBV11-3	-	-	TRBJ1-6	CASSPPAGADSPLHF	TGTGCCAGCAGCCCCCCAGCAGGGGCGGATTCACCCCTCCACTTT
TRBV11-3	TRBD1	-	TRBJ1-5	CASSLTGRFNQPQHF	TGTGCCAGCAGCTTGACAGGGAGGTTCAATCAGCCCCAGCATTTT
TRBV11-3	-	-	TRBJ1-4	CASSLVANNEKLFF	TGTGCCAGCAGCTTAGTGGCTAATAATGAAAAACTGTTTTTT
TRBV7-1	-	-	TRBJ2-3	CASSPNRGGSTDTQYF	TGTGCCAGCAGCCCAAACCGGGGCGGTAGCACAGATACGCAGTATTTT
TRBV6-8	TRBD1	once	TRBJ1-1	CASYRTGGTEAFF	TGTGCCAGCTACCGGACAGGGGGGACTGAAGCTTTCTTT
TRBV1	-	-	TRBJ1-5	CASSYLGSGNQPQHF	TGCGCCAGCAGTTATTTGGGCTCGGGCAATCAGCCCCAGCATTTT
TRBV11-3	-	-	TRBJ1-3	CASSRGRNSGNTIYF	TGTGCCAGCAGCCGGGGACGGAACTCTGGAAACACCATATATTTT
TRBV5-1	-	-	TRBJ1-1	CASSLVPGKDTEAFF	TGCGCCAGCAGCTTGGTTCCAGGAAAGGATACTGAAGCTTTCTTT
TRBV5-1	-	-	TRBJ1-3	CASSQQAAGNTIYF	TGCGCCAGCAGCCAACAGGCAGCCGGAAACACCATATATTTT
TRBV28	-	-	TRBJ1-4	CASKRVGGAEKLFF	TGTGCCAGCAAACGGGTCGGAGGGGCAGAAAAACTGTTTTTT
TRBV10-3	-	few	TRBJ1-2	CAISERSNYGYTF	TGTGCCATCAGTGAGAGGAGCAACTATGGCTACACCTTC
TRBV19	-	-	TRBJ1-2	CASSQYYGYTF	TGTGCCAGTAGTCAATACTATGGCTACACCTTC
TRBV6-8	-	-	TRBJ1-2	CASSYWAVTYGYTF	TGTGCCAGCAGTTACTGGGCAGTTACTTATGGCTACACCTTC
TRBV6-8	TRBD1	once	TRBJ2-1	CAIRSGTGGNEQFF	TGTGCCATCAGGTCCGGGACAGGGGGGAATGAGCAGTTCTTC
TRBV7-1	TRBD1	-	TRBJ1-2	CASIRDRPYGYTF	TGTGCCAGCATCAGGGACAGGCCGTATGGCTACACCTTC
TRBV11-3	TRBD2	-	TRBJ2-7	CASSSSLAEGPYEQYF	TGTGCCAGCAGCTCATCTCTAGCGGAAGGCCCCTACGAGCAGTACTTC
TRBV11-3	TRBD1	-	TRBJ2-5	CASSSPLRGRFETQYF	TGTGCCAGCAGCTCCCCCCTCAGGGGGCGCTTTGAGACCCAGTACTTC